This TCR beta chain was identified during a study of T cells in Graves' hyperthyroidism and ophthalmopathy. From germline, CDR1 is MDHEN and CDR2 SYDVKM. The CDR3 spans 18 residues. Trimming at V came to 5 bases and at J to 4 bases, leaving 9 bases not matched to a gene. The study, taken as a whole, reports: Most thyroid clonotypes with frequency above 0.001 were detected in blood.

With respect to this clonotype: Antigen: not known. Being one base from a much bigger clone, this may be a read error.

RNA transcripts gave rise to amplified TCR beta CDR3 regions. The TCR CDR3 was amplified in a first-round RT-PCR using the HTBI primer set. TCRdb itself ran the multiplex PCR reads through MiXCR, one entry per CDR3 protein. The sample has about 130,000 distinct CDR3 sequences, approximately 20% seen once. The hyperthyroidism was newly diagnosed and had lasted under 2 months; the patients were aged 18 to 65. It was uncontrolled infection, other autoimmune disease, pregnancy or lactation that excluded patients. The diagnoses drew upon clinical symptoms, serum thyroxine and TRAb, thyroid ultrasound and orbital computed tomography.

Sequencing input: blood. This clonotype originated in a woman aged 45-59 years with Graves' hyperthyroidism that later progressed to Graves' ophthalmopathy. J is TRBJ2-1 and V is TRBV28, with 15 positions matching TRBD2. CDR3 nucleotides: TGTGCCAGCAGTGATCCCGGGACTAGCGGGAGGACGTACAATGAGCAGTTCTTC. As protein: CASSDPGTSGRTYNEQFF.